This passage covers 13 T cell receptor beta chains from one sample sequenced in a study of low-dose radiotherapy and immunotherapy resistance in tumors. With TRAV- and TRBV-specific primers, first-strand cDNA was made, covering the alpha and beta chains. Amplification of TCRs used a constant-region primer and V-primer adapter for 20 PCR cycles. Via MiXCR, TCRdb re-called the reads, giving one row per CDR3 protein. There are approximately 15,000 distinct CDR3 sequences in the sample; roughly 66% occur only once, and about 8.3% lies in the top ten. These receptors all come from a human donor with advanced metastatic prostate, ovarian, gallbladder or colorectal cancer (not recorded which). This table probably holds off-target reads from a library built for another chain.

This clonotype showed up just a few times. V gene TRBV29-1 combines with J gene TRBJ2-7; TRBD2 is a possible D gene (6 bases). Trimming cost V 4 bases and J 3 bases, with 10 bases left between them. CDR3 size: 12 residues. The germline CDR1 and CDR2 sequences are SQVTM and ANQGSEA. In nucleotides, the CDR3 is TGCAGCGTTGTTTCGGGAGTCTACGAGCAGTACTTC. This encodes CSVVSGVYEQYF.

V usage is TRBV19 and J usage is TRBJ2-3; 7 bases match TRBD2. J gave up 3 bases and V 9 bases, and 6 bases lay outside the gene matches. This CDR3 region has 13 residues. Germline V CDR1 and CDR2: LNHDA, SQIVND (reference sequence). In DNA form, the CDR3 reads TGTGCCAGCCGGGCTAGCGGTACAGATACGCAGTATTTT. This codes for CASRASGTDTQYF.

The CDR3 sequence is CASSAPRLAGGRATGELFF. In DNA, the CDR3 is TGTGCCAGCAGTGCCCCCCGACTAGCGGGGGGGCGAGCCACCGGGGAGCTGTTTTTT. The gene calls are TRBV6-1 and TRBJ2-2; TRBD2 aligns across 14 bases. The germline CDR1 and CDR2 sequences are MNHNS and SASEGT. Trimming removed 4 bases from V and 4 bases from J; junction bases left unmatched: 11. The CDR3 totals 19 residues.

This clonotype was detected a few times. CDR3 bases: TGTGCCAGCAGCTTGCACAGATACAATGAGCAGTTCTTC. Protein sequence: CASSLHRYNEQFF. The chain employs TRBV5-4 and TRBJ2-1; no clear D. The V and J ends lost 1 base and 4 bases respectively, with 6 bases between them. This CDR3 has 13 amino acids. Germline CDR1 is SGHNT and CDR2 is YYREEE (reference sequence).

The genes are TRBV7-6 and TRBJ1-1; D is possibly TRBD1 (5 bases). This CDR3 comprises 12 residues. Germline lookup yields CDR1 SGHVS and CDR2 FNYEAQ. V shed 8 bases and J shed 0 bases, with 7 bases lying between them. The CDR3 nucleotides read TGTGCCAGCGGAGGGGTGAACACTGAAGCTTTCTTT. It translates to CASGGVNTEAFF.

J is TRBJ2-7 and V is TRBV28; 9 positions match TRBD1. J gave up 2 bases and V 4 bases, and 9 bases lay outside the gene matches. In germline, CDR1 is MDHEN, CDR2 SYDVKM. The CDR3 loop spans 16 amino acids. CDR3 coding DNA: TGTGCCAGCAGTTCCCCCGGGACAGGGTACACCTACGAGCAGTACTTC. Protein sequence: CASSSPGTGYTYEQYF.

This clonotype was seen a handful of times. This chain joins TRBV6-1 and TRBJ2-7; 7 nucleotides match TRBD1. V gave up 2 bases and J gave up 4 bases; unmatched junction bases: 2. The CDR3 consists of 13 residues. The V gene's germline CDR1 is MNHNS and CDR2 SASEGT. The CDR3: CASSERQGYEQYF. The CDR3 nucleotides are TGTGCCAGCAGTGAACGACAGGGTTACGAGCAGTACTTC.

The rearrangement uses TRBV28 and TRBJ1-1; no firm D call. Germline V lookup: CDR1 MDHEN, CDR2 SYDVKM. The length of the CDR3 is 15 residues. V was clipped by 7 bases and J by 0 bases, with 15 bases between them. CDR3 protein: CASTPPGRVNTEAFF. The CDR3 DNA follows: TGTGCCAGCACCCCCCCCGGGAGGGTGAACACTGAAGCTTTCTTT.

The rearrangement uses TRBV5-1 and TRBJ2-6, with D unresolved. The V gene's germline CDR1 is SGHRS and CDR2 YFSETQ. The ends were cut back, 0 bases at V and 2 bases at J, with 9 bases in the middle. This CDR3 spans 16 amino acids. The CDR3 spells CASSLAYSPGANVLTF. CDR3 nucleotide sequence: TGCGCCAGCAGCTTGGCCTATTCCCCTGGGGCCAACGTCCTGACTTTC.

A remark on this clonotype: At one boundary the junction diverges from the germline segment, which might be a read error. This CDR3 is CASSQDWASFNIQYF. CDR3 bases: TGTGCCAGCAGCCAAGATTGGGCTAGCTTCAACATTCAGTACTTC. The chain recombines TRBV4-1 with TRBJ2-4; TRBD2 might be the D (5 bases). Germline CDR1 reads MGHRA; CDR2 reads YSYEKL. The CDR3 is made up of 15 amino acids.

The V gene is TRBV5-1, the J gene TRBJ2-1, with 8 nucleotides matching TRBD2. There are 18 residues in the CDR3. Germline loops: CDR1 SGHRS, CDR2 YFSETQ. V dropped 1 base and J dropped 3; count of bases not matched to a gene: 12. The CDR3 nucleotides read TGCGCCAGCAGCTTGATATCGCCCTCCGGGAGGGGCTACAATGAGCAGTTCTTC. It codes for CASSLISPSGRGYNEQFF.

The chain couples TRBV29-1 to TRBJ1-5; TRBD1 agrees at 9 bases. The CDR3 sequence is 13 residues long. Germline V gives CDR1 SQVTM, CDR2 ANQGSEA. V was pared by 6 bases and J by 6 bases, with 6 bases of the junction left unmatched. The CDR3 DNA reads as TGCAGCGTGGCACAGGGGGCGTTTCAGCCCCAGCATTTT. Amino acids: CSVAQGAFQPQHF.

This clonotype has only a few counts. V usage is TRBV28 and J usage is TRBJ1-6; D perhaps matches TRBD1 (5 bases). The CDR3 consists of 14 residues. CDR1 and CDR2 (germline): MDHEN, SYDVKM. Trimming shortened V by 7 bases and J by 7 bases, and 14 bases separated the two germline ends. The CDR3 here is CASTFGGVNSPLHF. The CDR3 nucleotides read TGTGCCAGCACCTTTGGGGGGGTGAATTCACCCCTCCACTTT.